These 23 T cell receptor beta chains came from one sample sequenced in a study of glioma-infiltrating T cells. Using RNA template, CDR3s of TCR alpha and beta were amplified with iRepertoire arm-PCR. A single record per CDR3 protein comes from TCRdb applying MiXCR to the multiplex PCR reads. The table records about 180,000 distinct CDR3 sequences, approximately 40% of them present only once. The material sequenced was glioma tissue, nonneoplastic brain tissue, or PBMCs (not recorded which). All receptors derive from a human donor with low-grade glioma or glioblastoma, undergoing nonglioma brain surgery, or in good health (not recorded which).

This clonotype was seen many times. The rearrangement uses TRBV20-1 and TRBJ2-5; TRBD2 matches at 8 bases. The CDR3 runs 15 residues. CDR1 and CDR2 (germline): DFQATT, SNEGSKA (reference sequence). Losses at the gene ends were 6 bases for V and 4 bases for J; bases not matched to a gene: 13. Here the CDR3 reads CSAPNVAGRSETQYF. The CDR3 region has the DNA TGCAGTGCCCCTAACGTAGCGGGGAGGTCAGAGACCCAGTACTTC.

This clonotype showed up just a few times. Since a much larger clone is just one base distant, this may be a read error. The chain carries TRBV28 and TRBJ2-7; D gene unclear. Trimming removed 3 bases from V and 0 bases from J, with 6 bases in between. The CDR3 length is 13 residues. The germline CDR1 and CDR2 sequences are MDHEN and SYDVKM. The CDR3 region is CASSLKVSYEQYF. The CDR3 nucleotides are TGTGCCAGCAGTTTGAAAGTCTCCTACGAGCAGTACTTC.

This clonotype has a count of ten or more. The rearrangement links TRBV20-1 to TRBJ2-1, with 10 nucleotides matching TRBD2. Trimming took 5 bases from V and 2 from J; bases not matched to a gene: 6. Germline CDR1 and CDR2: DFQATT and SNEGSKA (reference sequence). CDR3 length: 15 amino acids. CDR3 protein: CSAAPGTSAYNEQFF. CDR3 DNA: TGCAGTGCTGCCCCCGGGACTAGCGCCTACAATGAGCAGTTCTTC.

This clonotype appeared many times. The V call is TRBV10-3, the J call TRBJ2-3, with TRBD2 matching over 11 bases. The CDR3 is 15 amino acids. Germline CDR1 reads ENHRY; CDR2 reads SYGVKD. The junction had 2 bases not matched to a gene; V was cut back by 0 bases and J by 6 bases. The CDR3 loop reads CAISESLAGGDTQYF. As DNA, the CDR3 is TGTGCCATCAGTGAGTCGCTAGCGGGAGGTGATACGCAGTATTTT.

This clonotype was recorded at least ten times. The chain carries TRBV6-1 and TRBJ2-3; D possibly corresponds to TRBD2 (5 bases). CDR3 length: 13 residues. Germline values: CDR1 MNHNS, CDR2 SASEGT. V lost 3 bases and J 2 bases, leaving 6 bases between the germline ends. This CDR3 reads CASSDGITDTQYF. In DNA, the CDR3 is TGTGCCAGCAGTGACGGGATCACAGATACGCAGTATTTT.

This clonotype showed up just a few times. This chain links TRBV3-1 with TRBJ1-1; D is perhaps TRBD1 (6 bases). With 5 bases removed from V and 5 bases from J, the gap between germline ends came to 15 bases. Germline V gene lookup returns CDR1 LGHDT and CDR2 YNNKEL (reference sequence). This CDR3 has 14 residues. The CDR3 DNA is TGTGCCAGCAGCTACAGGGACCGGGAGACTGAAGCTTTCTTT. This codes for CASSYRDRETEAFF.

The chain combines TRBV19 with TRBJ1-5, with D unresolved. This CDR3 region has 13 residues. CDR1 LNHDA and CDR2 SQIVND come from the germline V gene (reference sequence). V lost 7 bases and J lost 0, with 7 bases in between. This chain's CDR3 is CASIGDSNQPQHF. CDR3 DNA: TGTGCCAGTATAGGAGATAGCAATCAGCCCCAGCATTTT.

This clonotype has only a few counts. This rearrangement joins TRBV28 to TRBJ2-1; 8 positions match TRBD2. This CDR3 has 18 amino acids. Germline loops: CDR1 MDHEN, CDR2 SYDVKM. Losses at the gene ends were 4 bases for V and 4 bases for J; bases not matched to a gene: 15. The CDR3 loop reads CASSSSWGTSSNYNEQFF. In DNA, the CDR3 is TGTGCCAGCAGTTCGAGCTGGGGGACTAGTTCAAATTACAATGAGCAGTTCTTC.

This clonotype was observed many times. The chain recombines TRBV19 with TRBJ1-2; the match to TRBD1 covers 7 bases. This CDR3 has 13 amino acids. J was trimmed by 6 bases and V by 4 bases; bases with no gene match: 5. Per germline, CDR1 LNHDA and CDR2 SQIVND (reference sequence). The CDR3: CASSTTGWNGYTF. In nucleotides, the CDR3 is TGTGCCAGTAGTACGACAGGGTGGAATGGCTACACCTTC.

This clonotype was recorded at least ten times. This rearrangement joins TRBV27 to TRBJ2-1; D not certain. V was pared by 6 bases and J by 6 bases, with 12 bases between. This CDR3 comprises 13 residues. The germline V gene has CDR1 MNHEY and CDR2 SMNVEV (reference sequence). The CDR3 loop reads CASRPTPFNEQFF. CDR3 nucleotide sequence: TGTGCCAGCAGGCCGACCCCGTTCAATGAGCAGTTCTTC.

Only one count was recorded for this clonotype. This chain connects TRBV7-2 to TRBJ2-4; 7 positions match TRBD2. This CDR3 region has 15 residues. The germline gives CDR1 SGHTA, CDR2 FQGNSA. V lost 5 bases to trimming and J lost 8 bases; unmatched junction nucleotides: 12. CDR3 region: CASSPRGGSRYIQYF. Written as DNA, the CDR3 is TGTGCCAGCAGCCCGCGGGGCGGGAGTAGGTACATTCAGTACTTC.

This clonotype showed up just a few times. The chain links TRBV19 to TRBJ2-3; D uncertain. V dropped 3 bases and J dropped 1 base, with 8 bases sitting between them. This CDR3 comprises 14 residues. The germline V gene has CDR1 LNHDA and CDR2 SQIVND (reference sequence). CDR3 nucleotide sequence: TGTGCCAGTAGTATCTCGCCAGGCACAGATACGCAGTATTTT. The encoded protein is CASSISPGTDTQYF. The entire variable domain, with the rest obtained from reference TRBV19 and TRBJ2-3, is as follows: DGGITQSPKYLFRKEGQNVTLSCEQNLNHDAMYWYRQDPGQGLRLIYYSQIVNDFQKGDIAEGYSVSREKKESFPLTVTSAQKNPTAFYLCASSISPGTDTQYFGPGTRLTVL.

Worth noting for this clonotype: This may be a read error, as it is one base from a much larger clone. The chain recombines TRBV6-1 with TRBJ2-5; D remains ambiguous. CDR3 length: 15 amino acids. Germline V gives CDR1 MNHNS, CDR2 SASEGT. V lost 7 bases, J lost 1 base, and 16 bases lay in between. The DNA of the CDR3 is TGTGCCAGCAAACAAGGCAGGAATCTCCAAGAGACCCAGTACTTC. Its protein is CASKQGRNLQETQYF.

This clonotype was seen at least ten times. The chain joins TRBV19 to TRBJ2-7; 7 positions agree with TRBD2. Germline V gene data show CDR1 as LNHDA and CDR2 as SQIVND (reference sequence). CDR3 length: 14 amino acids. J was trimmed by 7 bases and V by 1 base; bases with no gene match: 7. CDR3 in amino acids: CASSIVGGSGEQYF. The CDR3 DNA reads TGTGCCAGTAGTATAGTCGGCGGGAGCGGGGAGCAGTACTTC.

This clonotype was observed many times. V usage is TRBV20-1 and J usage is TRBJ2-3, with 9 bases lining up with TRBD2. This CDR3 is 15 amino acids long. Germline assignment: CDR1 DFQATT and CDR2 SNEGSKA (reference sequence). Trimming at V came to 3 bases and at J to 2 bases, leaving 6 bases not matched to a gene. The CDR3 nucleotides read TGCAGTGCTAGCCAGACTAGCGGCGCCACAGATACGCAGTATTTT. Its protein is CSASQTSGATDTQYF.

This clonotype occurred many times. This sequence joins TRBV28 and TRBJ2-4; no clear D gene. There are 14 residues in the CDR3. Germline V gives CDR1 MDHEN, CDR2 SYDVKM. V lost 2 bases and J 8 bases, leaving 13 bases between the germline ends. DNA of the CDR3: TGTGCCAGCAGTTTACGGCCCCGGTTGGACATTCAGTACTTC. As protein: CASSLRPRLDIQYF.

In the case of this clonotype: It may be a read error: a sequence one base away is much more abundant. The chain joins TRBV28 to TRBJ2-1; D gene uncertain. Trimming took 9 bases from V and 0 from J, leaving 6 bases between them. CDR1 and CDR2 (germline): MDHEN, SYDVKM. The CDR3 sequence is 12 residues long. CDR3 sequence (DNA): TGTGCCAGTCAAATCTCCTACAATGAGCAGTTCTTC. As protein: CASQISYNEQFF.

V is TRBV3-1 and J is TRBJ1-1, with a possible D match to TRBD1 (5 bases). CDR1 is LGHDT and CDR2 is YNNKEL in the germline V gene (reference sequence). Trimming took off 8 bases at V and 4 bases at J, with 11 bases between the two ends. The CDR3 is made up of 12 amino acids. The CDR3 nucleotides are TGTGCCAGCCTCGGGGGGGGCACTGAAGCTTTCTTT. Translated, it gives CASLGGGTEAFF.

This clonotype was observed at least ten times. The chain has TRBV28 and TRBJ2-4, with D hard to call. CDR3 length: 12 amino acids. V lost 5 bases to trimming and J lost 7 bases, with 9 bases between them. Germline lookup yields CDR1 MDHEN and CDR2 SYDVKM. The CDR3 DNA reads TGTGCCAGCAGTGGCCAGACTAACATTCAGTACTTC. Protein sequence: CASSGQTNIQYF.

This clonotype was counted many times. The V call is TRBV4-1, the J call TRBJ2-1; D gene ambiguous. V lost 2 bases and J 8 bases, leaving 10 bases between the germline ends. The germline V gene encodes CDR1 MGHRA and CDR2 YSYEKL. The CDR3 has 13 residues. This CDR3 reads CASSQIIFDEQFF. The CDR3 DNA reads TGCGCCAGCAGCCAAATCATATTCGATGAGCAGTTCTTC.

This clonotype was detected many times. The chain uses TRBV28 and TRBJ2-5, with 8 bases aligning to TRBD1. The CDR3 is 14 amino acids. Germline-derived CDR1 and CDR2 are MDHEN and SYDVKM. V lost 6 bases and J lost 4; bases outside the gene matches: 7. The CDR3 DNA reads as TGTGCCAGCAGATTTCAGGGGGCGCGAGAGACCCAGTACTTC. This codes for CASRFQGARETQYF.

With regard to this clonotype: Germline is not matched at one junction end, which may reflect a read error. The chain employs TRBV28 and TRBJ1-4; no clear D. The germline CDR1 and CDR2 sequences are MDHEN and SYDVKM. The CDR3 runs to 16 residues. The CDR3 DNA follows: TGCGCCAGCAGTTTAGGTTTTATCGGTAATAATGAAAAACTGTTTTTT. This translates into CASSLGFIGNNEKLFF.

Note on this clonotype: This may arise from a read error, as a much more abundant clone is one base away. This chain links TRBV7-8 with TRBJ2-2, with 7 bases that match TRBD2. Germline CDR1 is SGHVS and CDR2 is FQNEAQ. The CDR3 contains 15 residues. Trimming cost V 5 bases and J 4 bases; bases outside gene matches: 7. This CDR3 is CASSDSGIGTGELFF. The CDR3 DNA sequence: TGTGCCAGCAGCGACAGCGGGATTGGCACCGGGGAGCTGTTTTTT.